A single sample gave rise to the 32 T cell receptor beta chains below, sequenced in a study of beta chain features in type 1 diabetes. General observations from the study: Within each of all four CD4+ subsets, Type 1 diabetes patients had TCRB CDR3s that were moderately but significantly shorter.

Reverse transcription of all isolated RNA meant that expressed TCRB transcripts were sequenced. Sequencing was performed with immunoSEQ multiplex PCR; in TCRdb, only in-frame clones are kept and a portion is missing. The profile shows under 850,000 clones, 13% of them singletons. Their antigen targets remain unknown. The source material was naive CD4+ T cells from blood. These receptors were obtained from a man aged 18 to 30 with type 1 diabetes.

The chain couples TRBV18 to TRBJ2-7; D is possibly TRBD1 (6 bases). The CDR3 length is 16 residues. Germline CDR1 KGHSH, CDR2 LQKENI. Deletions cut 3 bases from V and 2 bases from J, with 17 bases between. The CDR3 DNA reads as TGTGCCAGCTCACCTTCCCAGGGCAGGGGAACCTACGAGCAGTACTTC. Its translation is CASSPSQGRGTYEQYF.

V and J are TRBV27 and TRBJ1-1, with D hard to call. Germline CDR1 MNHEY, CDR2 SMNVEV (reference sequence). The CDR3 extends over 14 amino acids. Trimming removed 5 bases at V and 4 bases at J, with 14 bases between. CDR3 sequence: CASSPHPGPTEAFF. CDR3 in DNA: TGTGCCAGCAGTCCCCATCCCGGCCCCACTGAAGCTTTCTTT.

The chain recombines TRBV30 with TRBJ1-6, with D uncertain. Trimming stripped 1 base from V and 10 bases from J, with 11 bases between. Per the germline V gene, CDR1 is GTSNPN and CDR2 is SVGIG (reference sequence). The CDR3 contains 13 residues. For the CDR3, the DNA is TGTGCCTGGAGTGGGGTCCTGGGCTCACCCCTCCACTTT. It specifies CAWSGVLGSPLHF. The complete variable domain, with remaining parts taken from reference TRBV30 and TRBJ1-6, reads SQTIHQWPATLVQPVGSPLSLECTVEGTSNPNLYWYRQAAGRGLQLLFYSVGIGQISSEVPQNLSASRPQDRQFILSSKKLLLSDSGFYLCAWSGVLGSPLHFGNGTRLTVT.

This chain connects TRBV7-8 to TRBJ1-2; D is ambiguous. V dropped 1 base and J dropped 2 bases, with 8 bases sitting between them. CDR1 SGHVS and CDR2 FQNEAQ come from the germline V gene. The CDR3 totals 14 residues. Written as DNA, the CDR3 is TGTGCCAGCAGCTTAGAAGGAGAGAACTATGGCTACACCTTC. Its translation is CASSLEGENYGYTF.

The V and J genes are TRBV25-1 and TRBJ2-1; possibly TRBD1 or TRBD2 for D (6 bases each). CDR3 length: 16 amino acids. Germline CDR1 reads MGHDK; CDR2 reads SYGVNS. V lost 1 base and J lost 0, with 10 bases in between. The CDR3 nucleotides read TGTGCCAGCAGTGAATTGGGGGGCAGCTCCTACAATGAGCAGTTCTTC. It codes for CASSELGGSSYNEQFF.

In its sample, this clone was seen a few times. This sequence joins TRBV6-5 and TRBJ1-2; a possible D gene is TRBD1 (5 bases). Trimming left V 5 bases short and J 5 bases short, with 18 bases between. This CDR3 region has 15 residues. CDR1 and CDR2 from the germline V gene are MNHEY and SVGAGI. As DNA, the CDR3 is TGTGCCAGCAGTCCCGAAGCGGGGGGTCTTTATGGCTACACCTTC. This gives the protein CASSPEAGGLYGYTF.

This clone was found a few times. The V call is TRBV11-2, the J call TRBJ2-5, with D possibly matching TRBD1 (6 bases). This CDR3 region has 14 residues. The V gene lost 4 bases and the J gene lost 1 base, with 10 bases spanning the gap. Germline V gene sequence: CDR1 SGHAT, CDR2 FQNNGV. The CDR3 loop reads CASSSWGPQETQYF. In DNA, the CDR3 is TGTGCCAGCAGCTCCTGGGGGCCCCAAGAGACCCAGTACTTC.

This clone occurred a few times. V gene TRBV19 combines with J gene TRBJ1-4; TRBD1 aligns across 7 bases. The CDR3 is 17 residues long. Germline CDR1 reads LNHDA; CDR2 reads SQIVND (reference sequence). Unmatched junction bases numbered 8, after V lost 4 bases and J lost 0 bases. CDR3 amino acids: CASSTGQPLTTNEKLFF. CDR3 sequence (DNA): TGTGCCAGTAGTACGGGACAGCCTTTGACAACTAATGAAAAACTGTTTTTT.

The chain uses TRBV18 and TRBJ1-6, with D maybe TRBD1 (6 bases). The CDR3 contains 14 residues. With 2 bases removed from V and 8 bases from J, the gap between germline ends came to 10 bases. CDR1 is KGHSH and CDR2 is LQKENI in the germline V gene. In DNA form, the CDR3 reads TGTGCCAGCTCACCAACAGGGCGGGATTCACCCCTCCACTTT. It codes for CASSPTGRDSPLHF. Based on the CDR3 plus reference TRBV18 and TRBJ1-6, the full variable domain is NAGVMQNPRHLVRRRGQEARLRCSPMKGHSHVYWYRQLPEEGLKFMVYLQKENIIDESGMPKERFSAEFPKEGPSILRIQQVVRGDSAAYFCASSPTGRDSPLHFGNGTRLTVT.

The sample holds a few counts of this clone. V is TRBV7-2 and J is TRBJ1-4; possibly TRBD1 for D (5 bases). This CDR3 contains 12 residues. In germline, CDR1 is SGHTA, CDR2 FQGNSA. Trimming cost V 8 bases and J 2 bases, with 6 bases left between them. CDR3 sequence: CASEGTNEKLFF. Here the CDR3 DNA reads TGTGCCAGCGAGGGGACTAATGAAAAACTGTTTTTT.

This chain joins TRBV13 and TRBJ1-1; D unresolved. Germline CDR1 reads PRHDT; CDR2 reads FYEKMQ (reference sequence). Trimming removed 6 bases from V and 6 bases from J, with 23 bases in between. The CDR3 spans 16 residues. The CDR3 nucleotides read TGTGCCAGCAGTCGACTAACGAAGAGTATATCCCCTGAAGCTTTCTTT. Amino acid sequence: CASSRLTKSISPEAFF.

This chain links TRBV10-3 with TRBJ1-1, with no clear D. V shed 6 bases and J shed 2 bases, with 7 bases lying between them. The germline CDR1 and CDR2 sequences are ENHRY and SYGVKD. The CDR3 consists of 12 residues. The CDR3 protein is CAISTANTEAFF. CDR3 sequence (DNA): TGTGCCATCAGCACAGCAAACACTGAAGCTTTCTTT.

The CDR3 coding sequence is TGTGCCAGCAGCCACAGGGGCGAAAACACTGAAGCTTTCTTT. It specifies CASSHRGENTEAFF. The V and J genes are TRBV7-9 and TRBJ1-1; the match to TRBD1 covers 7 bases. Germline-derived CDR1 and CDR2 are SEHNR and FQNEAQ (reference sequence). The CDR3 sequence is 14 residues long. V shed 5 bases and J 2 bases; nucleotides not matched to a gene: 5.

The rearrangement links TRBV6-5 to TRBJ2-5; 10 bases map to TRBD1. V trimming: 6 bases; J trimming: 7 bases; junction bases outside the gene matches: 11. The CDR3 length is 15 residues. CDR1 and CDR2 (germline): MNHEY, SVGAGI. The CDR3 spells CASSSRDRGSGTQYF. The CDR3 nucleotides are TGTGCCAGCAGCTCCCGGGACAGGGGTTCGGGGACCCAGTACTTC.

This clone has only a few counts. CDR3 in amino acids: CASSLVLFGANVLTF. The CDR3 DNA sequence: TGTGCCAGCAGCTTGGTTTTATTCGGGGCCAACGTCCTGACTTTC. This sequence joins TRBV5-4 and TRBJ2-6; D call uncertain. The CDR3 spans 15 residues. Per germline, CDR1 SGHNT and CDR2 YYREEE (reference sequence). V lost 0 bases and J lost 4, with 8 bases in between.

As regards this clone: The germline gene is not matched at one end of the junction; a read error may be the cause. The rearrangement joins TRBV30 to TRBJ2-7; possible D gene TRBD2, 5 bases. Germline lookup yields CDR1 GTSNPN and CDR2 SVGIG (reference sequence). The CDR3 covers 10 residues. The CDR3 protein is CAWSAEGYHF. CDR3 nucleotide sequence: TGTGCCTGGAGTGCCGAGGGATACCACTTC.

This rearrangement joins TRBV14 to TRBJ1-6; tentative D call: TRBD1 (5 bases). The CDR3 totals 15 residues. CDR1 and CDR2 from the germline V gene are SGHDN and FVKESK. Trimming left V 1 base short and J 8 bases short, with 12 bases between. The CDR3 loop reads CASSQVVGTHSPLHF. CDR3 nucleotides: TGTGCCAGCAGCCAAGTTGTCGGGACTCATTCACCCCTCCACTTT.

This clone was seen a few times. The chain couples TRBV2 to TRBJ1-1; D not resolved. The V end lost 7 bases, the J end lost 10 bases, and 13 bases lay between the germline ends. CDR1 is SNHLY and CDR2 is FYNNEI in the germline V gene. There are 11 residues in the CDR3. In DNA form, the CDR3 reads TGTGCCAGCACCGGGGTGACGGGAGCTTTCTTT. As protein: CASTGVTGAFF. The complete variable domain, with remaining parts taken from reference TRBV2 and TRBJ1-1, reads EPEVTQTPSHQVTQMGQEVILRCVPISNHLYFYWYRQILGQKVEFLVSFYNNEISEKSEIFDDQFSVERPDGSNFTLKIRSTKLEDSAMYFCASTGVTGAFFGQGTRLTVV.

V usage is TRBV2 and J usage is TRBJ2-3; D gene uncertain. The germline V gene has CDR1 SNHLY and CDR2 FYNNEI. The CDR3 has 13 amino acids. V shed 2 bases and J shed 6 bases, with 9 bases lying between them. The CDR3 DNA reads as TGTGCCAGCAGTGAATCTTCGGCGGATACGCAGTATTTT. Amino acids: CASSESSADTQYF.

This clone turned up a few times. CDR3 amino acids: CASSLAEETQYF. The CDR3 region has the DNA TGTGCCAGCAGCTTGGCGGAAGAGACCCAGTACTTC. The chain recombines TRBV5-4 with TRBJ2-5; D not resolved. The CDR3 has 12 residues. The V end lost 0 bases, the J end lost 3 bases, and 3 bases lay between the germline ends. Germline V gene lookup returns CDR1 SGHNT and CDR2 YYREEE (reference sequence).

As regards this clone: Other DNA sequences from this sample encode an identical CDR3 as well. The chain employs TRBV5-1 and TRBJ2-7; 10 nucleotides agree with TRBD1. With 3 bases clipped from V and 2 bases from J, the junction kept 2 bases outside the gene matches. The CDR3 spans 14 residues. The germline V gene has CDR1 SGHRS and CDR2 YFSETQ. As DNA, the CDR3 is TGCGCCAGCAGCTCAGGACAGGGGGCCTACGAGCAGTACTTC. It specifies CASSSGQGAYEQYF.

The chain employs TRBV5-6 and TRBJ1-5; 9 nucleotides align to TRBD1. In germline, CDR1 is SGHDT, CDR2 YYEEEE. CDR3 length equals 16 residues. Trimming at V came to 0 bases and at J to 6 bases, leaving 7 bases not matched to a gene. The CDR3 loop reads CASSLAGTGRVQPQHF. As DNA, the CDR3 is TGTGCCAGCAGCTTGGCCGGGACAGGGAGGGTTCAGCCCCAGCATTTT.

This clone occurred a few times. V is TRBV6-6 and J is TRBJ2-6; D call uncertain. Trimming left V 10 bases short and J 3 bases short, with 13 bases between. Germline assignment: CDR1 MNHNY and CDR2 SVGAGI (reference sequence). The CDR3 runs to 14 residues. CDR3 sequence: CATTPSFGANVLTF. DNA of the CDR3: TGTGCCACTACCCCAAGTTTTGGGGCCAACGTCCTGACTTTC.

This chain joins TRBV7-9 and TRBJ1-1; 8 bases match TRBD1. V was clipped by 4 bases and J by 9 bases; unmatched bases: 7. The CDR3 consists of 13 residues. Germline CDR1 and CDR2: SEHNR and FQNEAQ (reference sequence). Here the CDR3 reads CASSSGQGPKAFF. DNA for the CDR3: TGTGCCAGCAGCTCCGGACAGGGTCCTAAAGCTTTCTTT. Together with reference TRBV7-9 and TRBJ1-1, the CDR3 gives the full variable domain: DTGVSQNPRHKITKRGQNVTFRCDPISEHNRLYWYRQTLGQGPEFLTYFQNEAQLEKSRLLSDRFSAERPKGSFSTLEIQRTEQGDSAMYLCASSSGQGPKAFFGQGTRLTVV.

In its sample, this clone was seen a few times. This chain uses TRBV5-4 with TRBJ2-7, with 12 bases identical to TRBD2. V was clipped by 9 bases and J by 1 base; unmatched bases: 2. Germline V gene sequence: CDR1 SGHNT, CDR2 YYREEE (reference sequence). The CDR3 spans 13 residues. The CDR3 is CATTSGGSYEQYF. The CDR3 region has the DNA TGTGCCACAACTAGCGGGGGGTCCTACGAGCAGTACTTC.

The V gene is TRBV5-6, the J gene TRBJ2-7, with D tentatively TRBD2 (6 bases). This CDR3 contains 14 residues. Germline lookup yields CDR1 SGHDT and CDR2 YYEEEE. The ends were cut back, 4 bases at V and 1 base at J, with 12 bases in the middle. The CDR3 loop is CASSKLAKSYEQYF. The CDR3 DNA sequence: TGTGCCAGCAGCAAACTAGCAAAATCCTACGAGCAGTACTTC.

The V and J genes are TRBV5-1 and TRBJ1-2; tentatively, D is TRBD1 (5 bases). CDR1 is SGHRS, CDR2 YFSETQ, per germline. The CDR3 totals 13 residues. Trimming took 2 bases from V and 3 from J, leaving 8 bases between them. CDR3 loop: CASSFDSDYGYTF. As DNA, the CDR3 is TGCGCCAGCAGCTTCGACAGTGACTATGGCTACACCTTC.

The chain links TRBV5-6 to TRBJ1-1; 7 positions match TRBD1. The CDR3 runs to 13 residues. CDR1 SGHDT and CDR2 YYEEEE come from the germline V gene. With V trimmed by 6 bases and J by 1 base, 3 bases remained unmatched. CDR3 loop: CASTGQTNTEAFF. The CDR3 region has the DNA TGTGCCAGCACGGGACAGACGAACACTGAAGCTTTCTTT.

The chain uses TRBV28 and TRBJ2-1; 7 nucleotides match TRBD1. There are 16 residues in the CDR3. The J segment lost 4 bases and the V segment lost 5 bases, leaving 11 bases of the junction unmatched. Germline V gene sequence: CDR1 MDHEN, CDR2 SYDVKM. The CDR3 sequence: CASSLQGIALYNEQFF. The CDR3 nucleotides read TGTGCCAGCAGTCTACAGGGGATAGCTCTTTACAATGAGCAGTTCTTC.

This chain connects TRBV4-1 to TRBJ2-1, with TRBD2 identical over 7 bases. With 0 bases clipped from V and 8 bases from J, the junction kept 16 bases outside the gene matches. CDR1 MGHRA and CDR2 YSYEKL come from the germline V gene. The CDR3 is 18 amino acids. As DNA, the CDR3 is TGCGCCAGCAGCCAAGAAGATTGGGGGGGATGGAAGATCTATGAGCAGTTCTTC. This encodes CASSQEDWGGWKIYEQFF.

The gene calls are TRBV6-1 and TRBJ2-5, with D maybe TRBD1 (5 bases). The end of the DNA fits TRBJ2-7 better, so the J call may be wrong. The germline CDR1 and CDR2 sequences are MNHNS and SASEGT. This CDR3 has 13 amino acids. In nucleotides, the CDR3 is TGTGCCAGCAGTACCAGGGATTCGGGCGAGCAGTACTTC. Translating gives CASSTRDSGEQYF.

The chain uses TRBV7-8 and TRBJ1-1, with D possibly TRBD1 on 5 matching bases. Germline V CDR1 and CDR2: SGHVS, FQNEAQ. V lost 5 bases and J lost 5, with 12 bases in between. This CDR3 contains 13 residues. CDR3 sequence: CASSRGALTEAFF. CDR3 DNA: TGTGCCAGCAGCCGAGGGGCATTGACTGAAGCTTTCTTT.